This T cell receptor beta chain emerged from a study of T cells after posttransplantation cyclophosphamide. About this clone itself: Its antigen is as yet unknown.

The protocol was immunoSEQ multiplex PCR, while the TCRdb copy is restricted to in-frame clones and leaves out a portion. The sample holds tens of thousands of clones, and no clone turns up only once. CDR1 and CDR2 (germline): LNHDA, SQIVND (reference sequence). The CDR3 sequence is 15 residues long. V gave up 8 bases and J gave up 10 bases; unmatched junction bases: 11. Study-wide points: Later blood repertoires were often dominated by clones from the donor CD8+ memory compartment. After PTCy, TRB diversity resembled that of CNI/methotrexate controls. Tissue-infiltrating T cells from skin or gut overlapped little with blood T cells.

The related graft donor's blood sample was taken on the day of bone marrow donation. The J gene is TRBJ2-1, the V gene TRBV19, with 13 bases fitting TRBD2. Material: PBMCs. The TCR comes from a man aged 40-55 years in good health, CMV-negative, and a related stem cell transplant donor. CDR3 residues: CASRRGLAGVGEQFF. The CDR3 nucleotides are TGTGCCAGTCGCCGAGGACTAGCGGGAGTTGGGGAGCAGTTCTTC.